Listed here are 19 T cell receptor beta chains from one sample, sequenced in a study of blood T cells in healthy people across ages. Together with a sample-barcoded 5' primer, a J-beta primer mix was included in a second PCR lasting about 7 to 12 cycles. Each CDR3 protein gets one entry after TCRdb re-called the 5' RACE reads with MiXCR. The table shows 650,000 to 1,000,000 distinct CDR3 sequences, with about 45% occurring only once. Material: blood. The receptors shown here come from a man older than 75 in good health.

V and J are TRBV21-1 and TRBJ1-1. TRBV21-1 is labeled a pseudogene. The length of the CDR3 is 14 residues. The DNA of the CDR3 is TGTGCCAGCAGCAAAATTAGGAGTGATACTGAAGCTTTCTTT. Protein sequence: CASSKIRSDTEAFF.

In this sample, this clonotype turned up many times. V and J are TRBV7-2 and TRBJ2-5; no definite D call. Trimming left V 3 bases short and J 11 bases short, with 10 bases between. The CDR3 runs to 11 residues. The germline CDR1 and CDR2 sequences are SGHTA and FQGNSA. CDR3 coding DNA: TGTGCCAGCAGCTTTTACAATGAGCAGTACTTC. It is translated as CASSFYNEQYF.

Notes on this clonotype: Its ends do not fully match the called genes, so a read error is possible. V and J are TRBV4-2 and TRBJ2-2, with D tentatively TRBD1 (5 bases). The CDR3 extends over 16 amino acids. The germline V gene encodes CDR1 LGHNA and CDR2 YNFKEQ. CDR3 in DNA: TGTGCCAGCAACCAAGAAATACAGGAGAACACCGGGGAGCTGTTTTTT. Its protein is CASNQEIQENTGELFF.

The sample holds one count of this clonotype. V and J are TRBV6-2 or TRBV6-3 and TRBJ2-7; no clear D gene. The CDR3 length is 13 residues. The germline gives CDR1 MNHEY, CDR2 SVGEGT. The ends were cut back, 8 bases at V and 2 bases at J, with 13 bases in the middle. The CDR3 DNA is TGTGCCAGCGGACGGCAACTCACCTACGAGCAGTACTTC. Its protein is CASGRQLTYEQYF.

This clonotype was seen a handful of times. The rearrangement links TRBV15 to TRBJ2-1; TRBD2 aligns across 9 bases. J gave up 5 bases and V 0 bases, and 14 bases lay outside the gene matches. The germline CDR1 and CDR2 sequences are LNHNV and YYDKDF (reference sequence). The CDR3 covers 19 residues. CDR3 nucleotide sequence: TGTGCCACCAGCAGAGATCCGGGAGCTAGCGGGGATCCACACAATGAGCAGTTCTTC. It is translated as CATSRDPGASGDPHNEQFF. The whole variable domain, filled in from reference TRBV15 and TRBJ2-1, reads DAMVIQNPRYQVTQFGKPVTLSCSQTLNHNVMYWYQQKSSQAPKLLFHYYDKDFNNEADTPDNFQSRRPNTSFCFLDIRSPGLGDTAMYLCATSRDPGASGDPHNEQFFGPGTRLTVL.

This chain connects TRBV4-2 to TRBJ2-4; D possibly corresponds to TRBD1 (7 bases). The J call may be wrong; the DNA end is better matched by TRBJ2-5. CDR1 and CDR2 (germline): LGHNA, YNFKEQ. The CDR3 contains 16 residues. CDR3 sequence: CASSQDGGGGVETQYF. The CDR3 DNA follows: TGTGCCAGCAGCCAAGATGGAGGAGGGGGCGTGGAGACCCAGTACTTC.

CDR3 in DNA: TGTGCCTGGAGTCCCGACAGCTCCTACGAGCAGTACTTC. Translation: CAWSPDSSYEQYF. V gene TRBV30 combines with J gene TRBJ2-7; possibly TRBD1 for D (5 bases). V lost 2 bases and J lost 0, with 8 bases in between. This CDR3 spans 13 amino acids. In germline, CDR1 is GTSNPN, CDR2 SVGIG (reference sequence).

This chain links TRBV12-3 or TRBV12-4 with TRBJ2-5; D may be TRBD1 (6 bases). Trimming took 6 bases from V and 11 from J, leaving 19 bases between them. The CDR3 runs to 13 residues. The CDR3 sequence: CASRPTGNNEQYF. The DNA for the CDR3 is TGTGCCAGCAGACCGACAGGAAACAATGAGCAGTACTTC.

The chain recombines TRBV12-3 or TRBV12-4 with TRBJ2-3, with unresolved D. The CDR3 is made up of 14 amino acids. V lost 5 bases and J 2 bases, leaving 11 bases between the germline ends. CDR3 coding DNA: TGTGCCAGCAGTCCAAGAGGATTCACAGATACGCAGTATTTT. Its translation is CASSPRGFTDTQYF.

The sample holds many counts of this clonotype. The CDR3 DNA is TGCAGCGTTGATAGTTACACCTTC. It is translated as CSVDSYTF. The chain combines TRBV29-1 with TRBJ1-2; D gene unclear. This CDR3 is 8 amino acids long. V lost 3 bases, J lost 11 bases, and 4 bases lay in between. The germline V gene has CDR1 SQVTM and CDR2 ANQGSEA.

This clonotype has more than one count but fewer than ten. The chain's CDR3 is CASKSSGANVLTF. CDR3 coding DNA: TGTGCCAGCAAGAGCTCTGGGGCCAACGTCCTGACTTTC. The chain employs TRBV7-2 and TRBJ2-6; D unclear. In germline, CDR1 is SGHTA, CDR2 FQGNSA. The V gene lost 7 bases and the J gene lost 0 bases, with 4 bases spanning the gap. This CDR3 spans 13 amino acids. Based on the CDR3 plus reference TRBV7-2 and TRBJ2-6, the full variable domain is GAGVSQSPSNKVTEKGKDVELRCDPISGHTALYWYRQSLGQGLEFLIYFQGNSAPDKSGLPSDRFSAERTGGSVSTLTIQRTQQEDSAVYLCASKSSGANVLTFGAGSRLTVL.

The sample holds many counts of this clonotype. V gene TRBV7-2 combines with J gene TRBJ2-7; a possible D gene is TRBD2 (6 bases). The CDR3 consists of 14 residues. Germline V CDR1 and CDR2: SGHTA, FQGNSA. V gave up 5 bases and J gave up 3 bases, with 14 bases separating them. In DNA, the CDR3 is TGTGCCAGCAGCCCGGAGGGGTACTTCTACGAGCAGTACTTC. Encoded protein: CASSPEGYFYEQYF.

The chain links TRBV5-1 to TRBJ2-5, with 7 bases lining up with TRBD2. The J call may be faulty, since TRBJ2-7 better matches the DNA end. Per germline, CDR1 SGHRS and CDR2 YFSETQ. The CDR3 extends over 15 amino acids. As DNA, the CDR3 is TGCGCCAGCAGCTGGACCAGCGGGGTGCCTAACGAGCAGTACTTC. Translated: CASSWTSGVPNEQYF.

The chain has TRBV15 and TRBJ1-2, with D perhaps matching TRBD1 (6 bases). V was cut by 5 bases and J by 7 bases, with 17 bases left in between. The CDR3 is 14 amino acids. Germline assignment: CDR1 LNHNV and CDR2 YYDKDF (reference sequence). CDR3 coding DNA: TGTGCCACCAGCCCCAACAGGGAGGTCTCTGGCTACACCTTC. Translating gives CATSPNREVSGYTF.

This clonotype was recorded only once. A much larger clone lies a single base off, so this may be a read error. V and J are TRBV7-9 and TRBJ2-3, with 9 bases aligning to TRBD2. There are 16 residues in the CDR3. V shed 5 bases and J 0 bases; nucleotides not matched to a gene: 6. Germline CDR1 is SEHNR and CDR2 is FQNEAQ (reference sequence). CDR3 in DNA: TGTGCCAGCAGCCGGACTAGCGAGAGAAGCACAGATACGCAGTATTTT. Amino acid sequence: CASSRTSERSTDTQYF.

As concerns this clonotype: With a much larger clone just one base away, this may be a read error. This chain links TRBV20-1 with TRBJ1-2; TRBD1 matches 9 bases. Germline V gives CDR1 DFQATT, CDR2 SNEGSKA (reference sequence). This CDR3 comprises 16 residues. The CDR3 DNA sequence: TGCAATGCTAGAGACGCGGGGGCACAGGGGGCTCGAGGCTACACCTTC. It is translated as CNARDAGAQGARGYTF.

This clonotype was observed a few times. The CDR3 bases are TGTGCCAGCAGCCAAGGGATCGCTAGCTCCTACAATGAGCAGTTCTTC. It is translated as CASSQGIASSYNEQFF. The chain joins TRBV14 to TRBJ2-1; unclear D gene. The CDR3 has 16 amino acids. Germline lookup yields CDR1 SGHDN and CDR2 FVKESK. Trimming took 1 base from V and 0 from J, leaving 10 bases between them.

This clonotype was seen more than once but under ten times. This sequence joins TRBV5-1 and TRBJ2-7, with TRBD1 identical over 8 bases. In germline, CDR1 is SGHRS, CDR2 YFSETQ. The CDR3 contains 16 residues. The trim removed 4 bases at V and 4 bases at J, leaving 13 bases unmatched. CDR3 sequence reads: CASSLGIGTGWYEQYF. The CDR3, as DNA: TGCGCCAGCAGCCTTGGAATAGGGACAGGATGGTACGAGCAGTACTTC.

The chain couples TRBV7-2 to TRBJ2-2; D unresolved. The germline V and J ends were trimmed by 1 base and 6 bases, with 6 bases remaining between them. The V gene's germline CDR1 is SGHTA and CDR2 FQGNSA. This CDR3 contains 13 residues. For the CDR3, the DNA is TGTGCCAGCAGCTTAGTAAAGGCCGGGGAGCTGTTTTTT. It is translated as CASSLVKAGELFF.